This TCR beta chain was found in a study of cytomegalovirus exposure and HLA in healthy donors. Study conclusions and caveats: A later analysis, which compared TCR beta chains of equal frequency, found the HLA-associated ones more clonally expanded.

PCR amplification relied on 60 Vbeta primers (plus 13 Jbeta primers). Repertoires were generated with immunoSEQ multiplex PCR, while TCRdb's copy carries only in-frame clones and drops some. The sample has about 160,000 clones, 75% seen once. With regard to this clone: What it binds is unknown.

Whereas donors were nominally healthy upon sampling, unrecorded immune exposures were probable. The sequencing input was PBMCs. The sequence was obtained from a female donor in good health and CMV-seronegative.

CDR3 region: CASRRGLSSYEQYF. The CDR3 DNA follows: TGTGCCAGCAGAAGGGGCTTAAGCTCCTACGAGCAGTACTTC. The V call is TRBV6-5, the J call TRBJ2-7, with D perhaps TRBD1 (5 bases). V was cut by 6 bases and J by 0 bases, with 12 bases left in between. The length of the CDR3 is 14 residues. Germline CDR1 MNHEY, CDR2 SVGAGI.